The rows below give T cell receptor beta chains drawn from one sample of a study of cytomegalovirus exposure and HLA in healthy donors. Sequenced by immunoSEQ multiplex PCR; TCRdb stores in-frame clones only, minus some. The sample records about 150,000 clones, around 82% being singletons. Sequenced input: PBMCs. These receptors all stem from a woman aged 45-65 years in good health and CMV-seropositive. Both conserved end residues are part of each CDR3. A D gene is named only where the DNA matches it firmly. A row's size may be missing; if present it is once, few, many or a size class.

J gene,V gene,D gene,clone size,CDR3 protein,CDR3 DNA
TRBJ2-7,TRBV2,TRBD1,NA,CASNGQGINEQYF,TGTGCCAGCAACGGACAGGGTATCAACGAGCAGTACTTC
TRBJ1-2,TRBV19,TRBD1,NA,CATMPPGQGVLPYGYTF,TGTGCCACCATGCCCCCGGGACAGGGGGTGCTCCCGTATGGCTACACCTTC
TRBJ2-7,TRBV7-6,NA,once,CASSFRPRSSGRGSYEQYF,TGTGCCAGCAGCTTTAGGCCGCGTTCGTCAGGACGGGGATCCTACGAGCAGTACTTC
TRBJ2-1,TRBV4-3,TRBD2,NA,CASSQELGTSIYEQFF,TGCGCCAGCAGCCAAGAGCTCGGGACTAGCATCTATGAGCAGTTCTTC
TRBJ1-2,TRBV30,NA,NA,CAWSGEALYGYTF,TGTGCCTGGAGTGGGGAGGCCCTCTATGGCTACACCTTC
TRBJ1-3,TRBV6-6,NA,NA,CASSYTTGQNTIYF,TGTGCCAGCAGTTACACGACAGGCCAAAACACCATATATTTT
TRBJ1-4,TRBV2,NA,NA,CASRGRGEKLFF,TGTGCCAGCAGGGGCCGGGGGGAAAAACTGTTTTTT
TRBJ2-7,TRBV12-5,NA,once,CASGSEGGAYEQYF,TGTGCTAGTGGTTCAGAGGGCGGCGCCTACGAGCAGTACTTC
TRBJ2-1,TRBV6-6,NA,NA,CATGNSGGEQFF,TGTGCCACCGGGAATAGCGGCGGTGAGCAGTTCTTC
TRBJ1-1,TRBV11-2,TRBD1,NA,CASSPSPGTGMDTEAFF,TGTGCCAGCAGCCCCAGTCCCGGGACAGGTATGGACACTGAAGCTTTCTTT
TRBJ1-6,TRBV6-1,NA,NA,CASNPRGDSPLHF,TGTGCCAGCAATCCCAGGGGAGACTCACCCCTCCACTTT
TRBJ2-3,TRBV5-1,TRBD1,NA,CASSLGTGNPDTQYF,TGCGCCAGCAGCCTAGGGACAGGGAACCCAGATACGCAGTATTTT
TRBJ2-1,TRBV6-1,NA,NA,CASTLQGYGYNEQFF,TGTGCCAGCACCCTCCAGGGGTACGGCTACAATGAGCAGTTCTTC
TRBJ1-6,TRBV19,TRBD1,NA,CASSIHRGNNSPLHF,TGTGCCAGTAGTATCCACAGGGGCAATAATTCACCCCTCCACTTT
TRBJ2-3,TRBV5-1,NA,few,CASSLGVAVTDTQYF,TGCGCCAGCAGCTTGGGGGTAGCGGTCACAGATACGCAGTATTTT
TRBJ2-1,TRBV27,TRBD2,NA,CASSLTAGGPNEQFF,TGTGCCAGCAGTTTAACAGCGGGGGGGCCAAATGAGCAGTTCTTC
TRBJ2-6,TRBV27,NA,few,CASSPYPDSLGANVLTF,TGTGCCAGCAGTCCATACCCGGACAGTCTGGGGGCCAACGTCCTGACTTTC
TRBJ1-5,TRBV7-8,NA,NA,CASSQHRTANQPQHF,TGTGCCAGCAGCCAACATCGGACAGCTAATCAGCCCCAGCATTTT
TRBJ2-7,TRBV2,TRBD1,NA,CASSQQGAPPYEQYF,TGTGCCAGCAGTCAACAGGGGGCTCCTCCCTACGAGCAGTACTTC
TRBJ2-1,TRBV30,TRBD2,NA,CAWSGASGGLGEQFF,TGTGCCTGGAGTGGGGCTAGCGGGGGCTTGGGTGAGCAGTTCTTC
TRBJ2-7,TRBV29-1,TRBD1,NA,CSVARQGASYEQYF,TGCAGCGTTGCGCGACAGGGGGCTTCCTACGAGCAGTACTTC
TRBJ2-1,TRBV29-1,NA,NA,CSVVVNEQFF,TGCAGCGTTGTAGTTAATGAGCAGTTCTTC
TRBJ2-2,TRBV4-2,NA,NA,CASSQDFLDPTGELFF,TGTGCCAGCAGCCAAGATTTCCTAGACCCGACCGGGGAGCTGTTTTTT
TRBJ2-1,TRBV6-5,TRBD2,NA,CASRPGGVWRNEQFF,TGTGCCAGCAGACCCGGGGGGGTGTGGAGAAATGAGCAGTTCTTC
TRBJ2-7,TRBV11-2,TRBD2,NA,CASSPTSGSSYEQYF,TGTGCCAGCAGCCCGACTAGCGGCAGCTCCTACGAGCAGTACTTC
TRBJ2-3,TRBV5-4,NA,NA,CASSSLAGGNIGTDTQYF,TGTGCCAGCAGCTCCCTCGCGGGCGGCAACATAGGCACAGATACGCAGTATTTT
TRBJ2-7,TRBV5-1,TRBD1,NA,CASSVRDRAYEQYF,TGCGCCAGCAGCGTCCGGGACAGGGCCTACGAGCAGTACTTC
TRBJ2-2,TRBV7-2,NA,few,CASSATSLGGELFF,TGTGCCAGCAGTGCCACTAGTTTGGGCGGGGAGCTGTTTTTT
TRBJ1-2,TRBV12-5,TRBD1,NA,CASGLGSGDRVGDYGYTF,TGTGCTAGTGGTTTGGGTTCCGGGGACAGGGTAGGCGACTATGGCTACACCTTC
TRBJ1-1,TRBV6-6,NA,NA,CASSYAATNTEAFF,TGTGCCAGCAGTTACGCGGCTACGAACACTGAAGCTTTCTTT
TRBJ1-3,TRBV4-3,NA,NA,CASSQEILNPSRVRNTIYF,TGCGCCAGCAGCCAAGAGATCCTAAATCCATCCAGGGTCCGAAACACCATATATTTT
TRBJ2-1,TRBV7-8,NA,NA,CASSLEASLGEQFF,TGTGCCAGCAGCTTAGAGGCTAGCTTGGGAGAGCAGTTCTTC
TRBJ1-2,TRBV7-3,TRBD1,NA,CASSLGTGEGGYTF,TGTGCCAGCAGCCTAGGGACAGGCGAAGGGGGCTACACCTTC
TRBJ1-6,TRBV27,NA,NA,CASRRESYNSPLHF,TGTGCCAGCAGGAGGGAGTCCTATAATTCACCCCTCCACTTT
TRBJ2-7,TRBV27,TRBD2,NA,CASSLSVGGEQYF,TGTGCCAGCAGTTTATCAGTGGGAGGGGAGCAGTACTTC
TRBJ2-7,TRBV6-5,TRBD1,NA,CASSYDRGWSYEQYF,TGTGCCAGCAGTTACGACAGGGGGTGGTCCTACGAGCAGTACTTC
TRBJ2-3,TRBV7-8,TRBD2,NA,CASSLLAGWNTDTQYF,TGTGCCAGCAGCCTACTAGCGGGTTGGAACACAGATACGCAGTATTTT
TRBJ2-3,TRBV7-9,TRBD1,few,CASSLRETGTGKQYF,TGTGCCAGCAGCCTCCGAGAGACGGGGACAGGAAAGCAGTATTTT
TRBJ2-7,TRBV12-5,NA,NA,CASGLTSEDEQYF,TGTGCTAGTGGCTTGACTAGTGAGGACGAGCAGTACTTC
TRBJ1-3,TRBV7-9,NA,NA,CASSLASQASGNTIYF,TGTGCCAGCAGCCTTGCGTCCCAAGCCTCTGGAAACACCATATATTTT
TRBJ2-3,TRBV5-4,TRBD2,NA,CASSAPSGADTQYF,TGTGCCAGCAGCGCACCTAGCGGGGCAGATACGCAGTATTTT
TRBJ2-1,TRBV7-2,TRBD2,NA,CASSLSLAGGGPNEQFF,TGTGCCAGCAGCCTATCCTTAGCGGGGGGGGGCCCCAATGAGCAGTTCTTC
TRBJ2-1,TRBV5-1,NA,once,CASSLQVSSYNEQFF,TGCGCCAGCAGCTTGCAGGTTAGCTCCTACAATGAGCAGTTCTTC
TRBJ2-7,TRBV14,TRBD1,NA,CASNQGQGSEQYF,TGTGCCAGCAACCAGGGACAGGGATCCGAGCAGTACTTC